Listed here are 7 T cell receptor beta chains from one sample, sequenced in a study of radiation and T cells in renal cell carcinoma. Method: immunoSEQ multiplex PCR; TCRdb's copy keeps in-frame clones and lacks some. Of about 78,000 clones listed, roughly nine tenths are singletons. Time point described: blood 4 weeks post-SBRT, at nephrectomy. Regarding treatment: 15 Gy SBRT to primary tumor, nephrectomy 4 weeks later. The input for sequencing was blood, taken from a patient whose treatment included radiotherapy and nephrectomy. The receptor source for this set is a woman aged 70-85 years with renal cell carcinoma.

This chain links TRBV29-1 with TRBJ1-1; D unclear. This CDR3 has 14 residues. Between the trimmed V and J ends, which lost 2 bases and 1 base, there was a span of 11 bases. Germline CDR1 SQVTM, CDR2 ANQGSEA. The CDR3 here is CSVELVASNTEAFF. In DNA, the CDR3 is TGCAGCGTTGAACTTGTGGCCTCGAACACTGAAGCTTTCTTT. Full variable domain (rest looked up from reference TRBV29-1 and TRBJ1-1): SAVISQKPSRDICQRGTSLTIQCQVDSQVTMMFWYRQQPGQSLTLIATANQGSEATYESGFVIDKFPISRPNLTFSTLTVSNMSPEDSSIYLCSVELVASNTEAFFGQGTRLTVV.

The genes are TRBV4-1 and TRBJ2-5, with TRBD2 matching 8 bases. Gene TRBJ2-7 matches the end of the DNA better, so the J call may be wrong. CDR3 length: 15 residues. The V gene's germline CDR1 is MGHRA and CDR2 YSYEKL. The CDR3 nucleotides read TGCGCCAGCAGCCAAGAACTAGCGGTGACCTACGAGCAGTACTTC. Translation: CASSQELAVTYEQYF.

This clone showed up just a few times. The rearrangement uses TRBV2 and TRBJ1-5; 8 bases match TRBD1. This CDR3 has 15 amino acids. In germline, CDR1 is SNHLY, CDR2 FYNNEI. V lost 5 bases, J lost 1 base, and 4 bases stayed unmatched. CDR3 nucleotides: TGTGCCAGCAGTTCCGGACAGGGAAGCAATCAGCCCCAGCATTTT. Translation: CASSSGQGSNQPQHF.

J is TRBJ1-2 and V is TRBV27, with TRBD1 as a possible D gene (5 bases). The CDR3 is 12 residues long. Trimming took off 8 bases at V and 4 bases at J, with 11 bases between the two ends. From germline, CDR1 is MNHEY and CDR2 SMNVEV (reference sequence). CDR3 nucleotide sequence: TGTGCCAGCGCTTCGGGGGTCTATGGCTACACCTTC. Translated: CASASGVYGYTF.

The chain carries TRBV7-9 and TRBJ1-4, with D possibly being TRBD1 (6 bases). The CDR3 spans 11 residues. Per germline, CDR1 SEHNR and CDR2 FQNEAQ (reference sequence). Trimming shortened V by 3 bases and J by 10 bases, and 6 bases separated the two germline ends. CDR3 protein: CASSLDRKLFF. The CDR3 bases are TGTGCCAGCAGCTTGGACAGAAAACTGTTTTTT.

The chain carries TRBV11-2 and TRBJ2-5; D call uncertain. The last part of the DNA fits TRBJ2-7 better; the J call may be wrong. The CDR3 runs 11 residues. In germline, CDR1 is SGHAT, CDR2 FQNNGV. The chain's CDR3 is CASSRKYEQYF. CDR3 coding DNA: TGTGCCAGCAGCCGCAAATACGAGCAGTACTTC.

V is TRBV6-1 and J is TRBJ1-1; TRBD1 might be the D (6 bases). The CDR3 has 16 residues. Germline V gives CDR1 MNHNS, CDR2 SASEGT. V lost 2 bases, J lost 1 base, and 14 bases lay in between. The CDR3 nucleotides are TGTGCCAGCAGTGAACATAGGGGGGCAGGGAACACTGAAGCTTTCTTT. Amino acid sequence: CASSEHRGAGNTEAFF.